This T cell receptor (beta chain) is from a study of regulatory T cells in long-lasting Graves disease. Whole-study context: Persistence in Graves' disease denoted antithyroid drug use beyond 5 years alongside positive TSH receptor antibodies.

Time point described: persistent/refractory GD, antithyroid drugs over 5 years with positive TRAb. Scientists built the TCR library using RNA that was extracted from PBMCs. Patients of an endocrinology department in Xi'an, China, were included. The V gene lost 1 base and the J gene lost 2 bases, with 8 bases spanning the gap. The CDR3 has 14 amino acids. CDR1 and CDR2 (germline): MDHEN, SYDVKM. CDR3 regions were amplified by Arm-PCR using iRepertoire HTBI primers to build TCR beta libraries. TCRdb passed the multiplex PCR reads through MiXCR, listing each CDR3 protein once. The profile shows about 430,000 distinct CDR3 sequences, roughly 23% of them singletons. There are many counts of this clonotype.

The sequencing here drew on peripheral blood mononuclear cells (PBMCs), taken when the disease was refractory, from a patient treated with antithyroid drugs. The gene calls are TRBV28 and TRBJ2-5; D ambiguous. The sequence was obtained from a female donor with Graves disease. CDR3 protein: CASSLLGKQETQYF. Here the CDR3 DNA reads TGTGCCAGCAGTTTATTGGGCAAGCAAGAGACCCAGTACTTC. Full variable domain (outside the CDR3, taken from reference TRBV28 and TRBJ2-5): DVKVTQSSRYLVKRTGEKVFLECVQDMDHENMFWYRQDPGLGLRLIYFSYDVKMKEKGDIPEGYSVSREKKERFSLILESASTNQTSMYLCASSLLGKQETQYFGPGTRLLVL.